The sequence of this T cell receptor (beta chain) was determined in a study of neurological immune-mediated disorders. Time point of the sample: technical triplicate 2. The CDR3 length is 15 residues. Germline-derived CDR1 and CDR2 are MNHNS and SASEGT. V lost 6 bases, J lost 7 bases, and 5 bases stayed unmatched. This clonotype counts as medium-sized (0.01 to 0.1%). 5'RACE employing 10-nucleotide random UMIs yielded the cDNA. MiXCR was run by TCRdb on the 5' RACE reads, yielding one entry per CDR3 protein. The repertoire holds about 59,000 distinct CDR3 sequences, less than 25% seen once, with roughly 4.5% in the top ten.

The V and J genes are TRBV6-1 and TRBJ2-1; 14 bases line up with TRBD2. Sequencing was carried out using PBMCs. This receptor was identified in a man between 60 and 70 years old with HTLV-1-associated myelopathy (HAM/TSP). CDR3 amino acids: CASRAGTSGRNEQFF. The CDR3 DNA follows: TGTGCCAGCAGGGCCGGGACTAGCGGGAGAAATGAGCAGTTCTTC.